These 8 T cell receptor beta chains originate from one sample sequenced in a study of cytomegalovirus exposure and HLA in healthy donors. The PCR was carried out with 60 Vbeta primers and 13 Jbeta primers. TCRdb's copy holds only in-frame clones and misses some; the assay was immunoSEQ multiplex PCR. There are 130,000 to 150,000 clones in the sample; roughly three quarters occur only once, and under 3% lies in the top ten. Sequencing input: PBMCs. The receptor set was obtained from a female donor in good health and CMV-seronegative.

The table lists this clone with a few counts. The CDR3 here is CASSWSQGNYGYTF. The CDR3 DNA reads as TGTGCCAGCAGCTGGAGCCAGGGTAACTATGGCTACACCTTC. The chain joins TRBV5-4 to TRBJ1-2; D is perhaps TRBD1 (5 bases). The germline V gene encodes CDR1 SGHNT and CDR2 YYREEE (reference sequence). The CDR3 runs 14 residues. V was clipped by 3 bases and J by 1 base, with 10 bases between them.

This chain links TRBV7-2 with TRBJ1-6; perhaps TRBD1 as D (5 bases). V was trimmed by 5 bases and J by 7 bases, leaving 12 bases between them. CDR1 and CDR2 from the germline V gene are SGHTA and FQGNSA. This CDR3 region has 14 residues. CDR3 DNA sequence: TGTGCCAGCAGCCCAGGGTCAGGGAATTCACCCCTCCACTTT. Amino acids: CASSPGSGNSPLHF.

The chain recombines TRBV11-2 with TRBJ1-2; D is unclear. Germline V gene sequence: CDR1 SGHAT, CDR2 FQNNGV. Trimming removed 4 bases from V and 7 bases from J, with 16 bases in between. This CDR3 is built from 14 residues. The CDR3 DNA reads TGTGCCAGCAGCTCTAGCCTACAGCTGTCTGGCTACACCTTC. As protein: CASSSSLQLSGYTF. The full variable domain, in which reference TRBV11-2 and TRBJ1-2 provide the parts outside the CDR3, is EAGVAQSPRYKIIEKRQSVAFWCNPISGHATLYWYQQILGQGPKLLIQFQNNGVVDDSQLPKDRFSAERLKGVDSTLKIQPAKLEDSAVYLCASSSSLQLSGYTFGSGTRLTVV.

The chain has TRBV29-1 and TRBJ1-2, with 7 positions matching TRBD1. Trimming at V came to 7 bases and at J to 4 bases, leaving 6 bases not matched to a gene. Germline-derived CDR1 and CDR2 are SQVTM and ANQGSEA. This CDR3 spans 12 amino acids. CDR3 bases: TGCAGCGCCCGACCAGGGGGCTATGGCTACACCTTC. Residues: CSARPGGYGYTF.

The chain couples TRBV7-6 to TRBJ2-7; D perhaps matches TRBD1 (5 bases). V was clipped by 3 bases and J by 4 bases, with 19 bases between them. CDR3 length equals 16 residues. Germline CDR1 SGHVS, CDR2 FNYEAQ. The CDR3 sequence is CASSLGVGHPLYEQYF. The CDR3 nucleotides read TGTGCCAGCAGCTTGGGTGTCGGACACCCGTTGTACGAGCAGTACTTC.

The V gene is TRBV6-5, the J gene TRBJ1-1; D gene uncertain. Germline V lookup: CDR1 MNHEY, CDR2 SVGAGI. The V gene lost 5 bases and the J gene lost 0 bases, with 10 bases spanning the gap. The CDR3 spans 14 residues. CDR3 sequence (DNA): TGTGCCAGCAGTCTGACATTGTTGAACACTGAAGCTTTCTTT. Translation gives CASSLTLLNTEAFF.

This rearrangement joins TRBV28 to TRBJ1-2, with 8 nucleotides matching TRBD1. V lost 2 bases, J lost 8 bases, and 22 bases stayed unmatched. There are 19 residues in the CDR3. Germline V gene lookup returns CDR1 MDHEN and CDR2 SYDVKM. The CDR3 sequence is CASSLDGLTGDMFEGGYTF. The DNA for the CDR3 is TGTGCCAGCAGTTTAGATGGTTTGACAGGGGATATGTTTGAAGGGGGCTACACCTTC.

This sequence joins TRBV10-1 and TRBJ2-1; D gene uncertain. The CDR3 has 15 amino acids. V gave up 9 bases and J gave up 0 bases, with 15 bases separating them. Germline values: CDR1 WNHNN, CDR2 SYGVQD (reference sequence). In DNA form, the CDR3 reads TGCGCCAGAGCCCCCTACTGGAGCTCCTACAATGAGCAGTTCTTC. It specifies CARAPYWSSYNEQFF.